These 5 T cell receptor beta chains were all obtained from the same sample, sequenced in a study of CD8 T cells in ankylosing spondylitis. TCRdb re-called the 5' RACE reads with MiXCR, one entry per CDR3 protein. The sample holds about 100,000 distinct CDR3 sequences, approximately 25% seen once. The sequencing input was synovial fluid, either unsorted or a sorted T cell fraction (not recorded which). Every receptor here comes from a male donor with ankylosing spondylitis.

Many counts were recorded for this clonotype. The gene calls are TRBV20-1 and TRBJ2-3, with 9 bases that match TRBD2. CDR1 DFQATT and CDR2 SNEGSKA come from the germline V gene (reference sequence). The CDR3 consists of 15 residues. V shed 0 bases and J 2 bases; nucleotides not matched to a gene: 3. CDR3 DNA: TGCAGTGCTAGAGACCCTAGCGGGGTCACAGATACGCAGTATTTT. The encoded protein is CSARDPSGVTDTQYF.

This clonotype occurred many times. V and J are TRBV12-3 or TRBV12-4 and TRBJ1-2; D not resolved. This CDR3 region has 11 residues. V was pared by 3 bases and J by 12 bases, with 11 bases between. Written as DNA, the CDR3 is TGTGCCAGCAGTTTGTCCACATCGGACACCTTC. Translating gives CASSLSTSDTF.

The chain carries TRBV5-1 and TRBJ1-6; D might be TRBD1 (6 bases). Per germline, CDR1 SGHRS and CDR2 YFSETQ. Trimming removed 4 bases at V and 9 bases at J, with 17 bases between. The CDR3 has 15 amino acids. CDR3 nucleotides: TGCGCCAGCAGCCAGACCGTACAGGGAGGTTCACCCCTCCACTTT. Translating it yields CASSQTVQGGSPLHF.

This clonotype was recorded once. Compared with germline, one end of the junction differs, possibly owing to a read error. The J gene is TRBJ1-2, the V gene TRBV7-9, with TRBD1 identical over 7 bases. The CDR3 loop spans 12 amino acids. From germline, CDR1 is SEHNR and CDR2 FQNEAQ (reference sequence). The CDR3, as DNA: TGTGCCAGCAGCGACGGGACAGTGACCCTCCCCTTC. It translates to CASSDGTVTLPF.

The gene calls are TRBV11-1 and TRBJ2-6, with D tentatively TRBD2 (5 bases). The CDR3 length is 14 residues. Germline V CDR1 and CDR2: SGHAT, FQDESV (reference sequence). V was clipped by 3 bases and J by 2 bases, with 5 bases between them. The CDR3 coding sequence is TGTGCCAGCAGCTTGGAGGCTGGGGCCAACGTCCTGACTTTC. Translating gives CASSLEAGANVLTF.